These 27 T cell receptor beta chains were all obtained from the same sample, sequenced in a study of radiotherapy plus CTLA-4 blockade in lung cancer. Sequencing was performed with immunoSEQ multiplex PCR; in TCRdb, only in-frame clones are kept and a portion is missing. The table lists 13,000 or so clones, roughly four fifths of them singletons. The sample was peripheral blood, taken from a patient treated with radiotherapy plus ipilimumab. The receptors were gathered from a human donor with non-small cell lung cancer that progressed on radiotherapy plus ipilimumab.

The table lists this clone with a count of one. The chain couples TRBV4-3 to TRBJ1-2, with D perhaps TRBD1 (5 bases). Between the trimmed V and J ends, which lost 0 bases and 4 bases, there was a span of 12 bases. Germline V CDR1 and CDR2: LGHNA, YSLEER. This CDR3 has 15 residues. This chain's CDR3 is CASSQDMQGLYGYTF. DNA of the CDR3: TGCGCCAGCAGCCAAGATATGCAGGGACTCTATGGCTACACCTTC.

A single count supports this clone. This chain uses TRBV27 with TRBJ2-3, with 14 bases lining up with TRBD2. From germline, CDR1 is MNHEY and CDR2 SMNVEV (reference sequence). This CDR3 contains 17 residues. The V and J ends lost 5 bases and 1 base, in that order; junction bases with no gene match: 5. The CDR3 DNA reads as TGTGCCAGCAGTATAGTGACTAGCGGGGGGGGCACAGATACGCAGTATTTT. Protein: CASSIVTSGGGTDTQYF.

This clone was picked up one time. This chain links TRBV18 with TRBJ1-3; D uncertain. V gave up 3 bases and J gave up 0 bases, with 12 bases separating them. Per germline, CDR1 KGHSH and CDR2 LQKENI. This CDR3 contains 16 residues. The CDR3 nucleotides read TGTGCCAGCTCACCGAGGATAAGGATCTCTGGAAACACCATATATTTT. Translating gives CASSPRIRISGNTIYF.

The chain uses TRBV19 and TRBJ1-5; no reliable D call. This CDR3 has 13 amino acids. Germline CDR1 reads LNHDA; CDR2 reads SQIVND (reference sequence). V was shortened by 3 bases and J by 3 bases, with 6 bases between the two germline ends. The CDR3 here is CASSISLNQPQHF. Written as DNA, the CDR3 is TGTGCCAGTAGTATCTCGCTCAATCAGCCCCAGCATTTT.

The chain carries TRBV18 and TRBJ2-5; 9 nucleotides line up with TRBD1. CDR3 length: 14 residues. V shed 3 bases, J shed 5 bases, and the junction held 4 bases outside the gene matches. Germline CDR1 reads KGHSH; CDR2 reads LQKENI. The CDR3, as DNA: TGTGCCAGCTCACCTTCACAGGGGGCCGAGACCCAGTACTTC. Encoded protein: CASSPSQGAETQYF.

This clone was seen just once. In DNA form, the CDR3 reads TGCGCCAGCAGCCAAGTCCAGGACAGGGGGTCCGGGGAGCTGTTTTTT. It yields the protein CASSQVQDRGSGELFF. V is TRBV4-1 and J is TRBJ2-2, with 10 bases identical to TRBD1. CDR3 length: 16 amino acids. Trimming took 1 base from V and 6 from J; bases not matched to a gene: 5. Germline V gene data show CDR1 as MGHRA and CDR2 as YSYEKL.

The chain employs TRBV30 and TRBJ2-3; D is perhaps TRBD1 (6 bases). The CDR3 length is 14 residues. CDR1 and CDR2 from the germline V gene are GTSNPN and SVGIG (reference sequence). Deletions cut 2 bases from V and 0 bases from J, with 9 bases between. The CDR3 sequence: CAWSYRVSTDTQYF. CDR3 nucleotide sequence: TGTGCCTGGAGTTACAGGGTTAGCACAGATACGCAGTATTTT.

The chain is built from TRBV7-2 and TRBJ2-2, with a possible D match to TRBD1 (6 bases). The CDR3 sequence is 15 residues long. Trimming took 6 bases from V and 0 from J, leaving 11 bases between them. Germline CDR1 SGHTA, CDR2 FQGNSA. The CDR3 here is CASRPGQTNTGELFF. The DNA of the CDR3 is TGTGCCAGCAGACCTGGACAGACGAACACCGGGGAGCTGTTTTTT.

The chain couples TRBV4-2 to TRBJ1-6; 8 bases line up with TRBD1. This CDR3 has 16 residues. Per germline, CDR1 LGHNA and CDR2 YNFKEQ. The J segment lost 10 bases and the V segment lost 0 bases, leaving 8 bases of the junction unmatched. The CDR3 region has the DNA TGTGCCAGCAGCCAAGATCTGACAGGGGCTGTCTCACCCCTCCACTTT. This codes for CASSQDLTGAVSPLHF.

This clone has only one observation. This sequence joins TRBV9 and TRBJ1-2; 12 positions agree with TRBD1. With V trimmed by 4 bases and J by 7 bases, 8 bases remained unmatched. CDR1 is SGDLS and CDR2 is YYNGEE in the germline V gene. This CDR3 is built from 15 residues. The CDR3 is CASSPGTGGVGGYTF. CDR3 in DNA: TGTGCCAGCAGCCCCGGGACAGGGGGCGTCGGTGGCTACACCTTC.

This clone is a singleton in its sample. The chain links TRBV18 to TRBJ2-2; no definite D call. V lost 5 bases to trimming and J lost 6 bases, with 19 bases between them. The CDR3 loop spans 16 amino acids. Per the germline V gene, CDR1 is KGHSH and CDR2 is LQKENI. The chain's CDR3 is CASSSIGSMKSGELFF. CDR3 DNA: TGTGCCAGCTCATCGATTGGCTCGATGAAGTCCGGGGAGCTGTTTTTT.

The V call is TRBV18, the J call TRBJ2-1; D unresolved. From germline, CDR1 is KGHSH and CDR2 LQKENI. This CDR3 contains 14 residues. V lost 0 bases and J lost 0, with 3 bases in between. The CDR3 region is CASSPPSSYNEQFF. The CDR3 coding sequence is TGTGCCAGCTCACCACCTAGCTCCTACAATGAGCAGTTCTTC.

With regard to this clone: Sequence at one end of the junction differs from germline and may be a read error. The chain uses TRBV28 and TRBJ2-7, with D tentatively TRBD1 or TRBD2 (5 bases each). The CDR3 length is 16 residues. CDR1 MDHEN and CDR2 SYDVKM come from the germline V gene. Here the CDR3 DNA reads TGTGCCAGCAGGACCGGGACGGTTATTCTCGCTTCGGGGCAGAACTTC. Encoded protein: CASRTGTVILASGQNF.

CDR3 sequence: CASSQRLAGKNTGELFF. The DNA of the CDR3 is TGCGCCAGCAGCCAACGACTAGCGGGGAAGAACACCGGGGAGCTGTTTTTT. The chain uses TRBV4-1 and TRBJ2-2, with 11 positions matching TRBD2. CDR3 length: 17 amino acids. Per germline, CDR1 MGHRA and CDR2 YSYEKL. Trimming at V came to 2 bases and at J to 1 base, leaving 3 bases not matched to a gene.

This sequence joins TRBV6-6 and TRBJ2-5, with D possibly TRBD1 on 6 matching bases. Trimming removed 6 bases at V and 4 bases at J, with 12 bases between. Germline CDR1 MNHNY, CDR2 SVGAGI (reference sequence). This CDR3 region has 13 residues. The CDR3 region is CASRDSERETQYF. The CDR3 nucleotides are TGTGCCAGCAGGGACAGCGAGCGAGAGACCCAGTACTTC.

This clone was recorded only once. The chain recombines TRBV5-5 with TRBJ1-6, with unresolved D. Per the germline V gene, CDR1 is SGHKS and CDR2 is YYEKEE (reference sequence). The V gene lost 2 bases and the J gene lost 6 bases, with 9 bases spanning the gap. CDR3 size: 14 residues. The CDR3 sequence: CASSLLESNSPLHF. The CDR3 coding sequence is TGTGCCAGCAGCTTATTAGAGAGTAATTCACCCCTCCACTTT.

This clone was detected a few times. This chain joins TRBV4-3 and TRBJ1-5; the match to TRBD1 covers 7 bases. Per germline, CDR1 LGHNA and CDR2 YSLEER. V lost 0 bases and J lost 1; bases outside the gene matches: 3. The CDR3 is made up of 16 amino acids. The CDR3 sequence: CASSQETGLSNQPQHF. In nucleotides, the CDR3 is TGCGCCAGCAGCCAAGAGACAGGGCTGAGCAATCAGCCCCAGCATTTT.

This clone appeared a single time. The chain is built from TRBV7-2 and TRBJ2-2; D uncertain. The CDR3 is made up of 14 amino acids. The germline V gene has CDR1 SGHTA and CDR2 FQGNSA. V lost 5 bases to trimming and J lost 4 bases, with 11 bases between them. The CDR3 nucleotides read TGTGCCAGCAGCAGCAGTGTAGTCACCGGGGAGCTGTTTTTT. This codes for CASSSSVVTGELFF.

The J gene is TRBJ1-3, the V gene TRBV6-6; 9 bases are shared with TRBD1. Germline loops: CDR1 MNHNY, CDR2 SVGAGI (reference sequence). Losses at the gene ends were 7 bases for V and 0 bases for J; bases not matched to a gene: 4. The CDR3 covers 15 residues. CDR3 DNA sequence: TGTGCCAGCACGGACAGGGGTATCTCTGGAAACACCATATATTTT. This translates into CASTDRGISGNTIYF.

The rearrangement links TRBV2 to TRBJ2-2; 10 bases map to TRBD1. This CDR3 comprises 16 residues. The junction had 7 bases not matched to a gene; V was cut back by 6 bases and J by 3 bases. Germline V gives CDR1 SNHLY, CDR2 FYNNEI. In DNA, the CDR3 is TGTGCCAGCAGACCCAGGACAGGGGGGGACACCGGGGAGCTGTTTTTT. Encoded protein: CASRPRTGGDTGELFF.

The chain uses TRBV7-9 and TRBJ2-7; tentatively, D is TRBD2 (5 bases). Germline CDR1 reads SEHNR; CDR2 reads FQNEAQ (reference sequence). Trimming pared 5 bases from V and 3 bases from J, leaving 8 bases between. This CDR3 contains 12 residues. In DNA form, the CDR3 reads TGTGCCAGCAGCCGGGATCTCTACGAGCAGTACTTC. This sequence encodes CASSRDLYEQYF. The variable domain in full, completed from reference TRBV7-9 and TRBJ2-7, reads DTGVSQNPRHKITKRGQNVTFRCDPISEHNRLYWYRQTLGQGPEFLTYFQNEAQLEKSRLLSDRFSAERPKGSFSTLEIQRTEQGDSAMYLCASSRDLYEQYFGPGTRLTVT.

The rearrangement uses TRBV29-1 and TRBJ2-3, with TRBD1 matching 7 bases. This CDR3 region has 16 residues. Losses at the gene ends were 6 bases for V and 0 bases for J; bases not matched to a gene: 12. Germline CDR1 SQVTM, CDR2 ANQGSEA. Here the CDR3 DNA reads TGCAGCGTGGCCGGGACAGTGGACCAAAGCACAGATACGCAGTATTTT. Protein product: CSVAGTVDQSTDTQYF.

V usage is TRBV27 and J usage is TRBJ2-7; TRBD2 might be the D (7 bases). Germline CDR1 is MNHEY and CDR2 is SMNVEV (reference sequence). V shed 2 bases and J shed 3 bases, with 14 bases lying between them. The CDR3 is made up of 15 amino acids. The CDR3 sequence: CASSLTWGGVYEQYF. The CDR3 DNA is TGTGCCAGCAGTTTAACGTGGGGGGGCGTCTACGAGCAGTACTTC.

The chain has TRBV18 and TRBJ2-2; the match to TRBD1 covers 9 bases. Germline CDR1 KGHSH, CDR2 LQKENI. The V and J ends lost 2 bases and 7 bases, in that order; junction bases with no gene match: 5. The length of the CDR3 is 15 residues. CDR3: CASSPEQGAIGELFF. CDR3 DNA: TGTGCCAGCTCACCAGAACAGGGGGCGATCGGGGAGCTGTTTTTT.

The chain recombines TRBV5-1 with TRBJ2-1, with unresolved D. Germline CDR1 is SGHRS and CDR2 is YFSETQ. The CDR3 sequence is 15 residues long. Deletions cut 6 bases from V and 5 bases from J, with 18 bases between. The CDR3 is CASKISGQVNNEQFF. In nucleotides, the CDR3 is TGCGCCAGCAAAATATCTGGGCAGGTAAACAATGAGCAGTTCTTC.

This chain uses TRBV11-3 with TRBJ2-7; no definite D call. The CDR3 is 15 amino acids. Trimming took off 1 base at V and 0 bases at J, with 10 bases between the two ends. Germline-derived CDR1 and CDR2 are SGHNT and YENEEA. The CDR3 DNA follows: TGTGCCAGCAGCTTAGGGTTGGACGGCTCCTACGAGCAGTACTTC. It codes for CASSLGLDGSYEQYF.

The gene calls are TRBV5-5 and TRBJ1-2; D gene uncertain. Between the trimmed V and J ends, which lost 9 bases and 2 bases, there was a span of 14 bases. The V gene's germline CDR1 is SGHKS and CDR2 YYEKEE (reference sequence). The CDR3 spans 13 residues. The CDR3 bases are TGTGCCACCAGGCTAGCGGAGAACTATGGCTACACCTTC. As protein: CATRLAENYGYTF.